This T cell receptor (beta chain) was captured in a study of shared clonotypes between healthy human individuals. Overall study: Three plates each covered CD4 naive and memory; CD8 naive two, CD8 memory one.

CD45RO negativity and positive selection for CCR7 defined naive CD8 cells, a population that excluded terminally differentiated effector memory CD45RA+ cells. In the case of this clone: Its target is unknown.

The V end was cut by 1 base, the J end by 5 bases, with 20 bases between. CDR3 length: 17 residues. Germline CDR1 is MGHRA and CDR2 is YSYEKL. Study observations and caveats: Rarefaction indicated that sorted-subset sequencing remained incomplete although depth was large.

The deep-level immunoSEQ assay was used. Sequencing used immunoSEQ multiplex PCR; TCRdb keeps in-frame clones, though not all of them. The sample includes 600,000 or so clones, roughly 98% of them seen just once. The sample was naive CD8+ T cells sorted from blood. The sequence derives from a man aged 25 to 40 in good health. The V and J genes are TRBV4-1 and TRBJ2-5, with D perhaps matching TRBD1 or TRBD2 (5 bases each). CDR3 loop: CASSQVGDVGVLETQYF. In nucleotides, the CDR3 is TGCGCCAGCAGCCAAGTTGGGGATGTGGGGGTACTGGAGACCCAGTACTTC.